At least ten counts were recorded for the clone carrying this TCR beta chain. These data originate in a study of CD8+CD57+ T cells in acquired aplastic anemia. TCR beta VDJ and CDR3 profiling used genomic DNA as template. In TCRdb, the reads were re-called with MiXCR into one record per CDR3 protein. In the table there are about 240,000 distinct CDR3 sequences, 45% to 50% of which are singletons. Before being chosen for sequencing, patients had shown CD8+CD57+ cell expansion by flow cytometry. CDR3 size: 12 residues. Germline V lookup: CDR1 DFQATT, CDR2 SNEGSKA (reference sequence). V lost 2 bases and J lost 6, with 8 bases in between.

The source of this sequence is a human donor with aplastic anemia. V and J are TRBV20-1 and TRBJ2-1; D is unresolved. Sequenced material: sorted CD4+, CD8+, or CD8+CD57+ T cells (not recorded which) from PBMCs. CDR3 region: CSARLLFNEQFF. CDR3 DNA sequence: TGCAGTGCTAGATTGCTCTTCAATGAGCAGTTCTTC.